This T cell receptor (beta chain) was profiled in a study of somatic mutations in cytotoxic T cells in rheumatoid arthritis. Overall study: Flow sorting of some V beta antibody-stained T cells reached nearly 100% purity, with V beta1+ cells also TCRB-sequenced. Study-wide results and limits: Comparison of CD8+ T-cell clonality between rheumatoid arthritis patients and age-matched healthy controls yielded no significant difference.

After CD4+ and CD8+ cells were isolated by positive magnetic bead selection, their purity was checked by flow cytometry. Method: immunoSEQ multiplex PCR; TCRdb's copy keeps in-frame clones and lacks some. The sample carries some 10,000 clones, around 75% recorded once. Trimming stripped 5 bases from V and 2 bases from J, with 23 bases between. CDR1 is SGHVS, CDR2 FQNEAQ, per germline. The CDR3 contains 18 residues. Notes on this clone: The antigen is undetermined.

The source of this sequence is a man between 60 and 75 years old in good health. The chain combines TRBV7-8 with TRBJ2-3; D might be TRBD1 (5 bases). Sequenced: CD8+ T cells sorted from blood. The CDR3 DNA follows: TGTGCCAGCAGCGTCCCCTCCACGGGCAGGGCGGACACAGATACGCAGTATTTT. Protein: CASSVPSTGRADTDTQYF.